This T cell receptor beta chain is from a study of T cells in Graves' hyperthyroidism and ophthalmopathy. General study results and limits: Blood held most thyroid clonotypes expanded above 0.001 frequency.

The table lists this clonotype with many counts. Its antigen remains unknown. Researchers took RNA transcripts and amplified the TCR beta CDR3 regions from them. Using the HTBI primer set, a first-round RT-PCR was run on the TCR CDR3. MiXCR, run by TCRdb on the multiplex PCR reads, gives a single entry per CDR3 protein. Among under 400,000 distinct CDR3 sequences listed, approximately 15% were seen once. Together with thyroid ultrasound, orbital computed tomography, serum thyroxine and TRAb, clinical symptoms were used for diagnoses. The CDR3 sequence is 15 residues long. V dropped 6 bases and J dropped 2 bases, with 17 bases sitting between them. Germline values: CDR1 DFQATT, CDR2 SNEGSKA (reference sequence).

The TCR originated in a woman in her fifties or sixties with Graves' hyperthyroidism. The sequenced sample consisted of blood. This chain joins TRBV20-1 and TRBJ2-1; D gene unclear. CDR3 bases: TGCAGTGCACCGCCTCGGACCTGGCCCTACAATGAGCAGTTCTTC. Translating it yields CSAPPRTWPYNEQFF.